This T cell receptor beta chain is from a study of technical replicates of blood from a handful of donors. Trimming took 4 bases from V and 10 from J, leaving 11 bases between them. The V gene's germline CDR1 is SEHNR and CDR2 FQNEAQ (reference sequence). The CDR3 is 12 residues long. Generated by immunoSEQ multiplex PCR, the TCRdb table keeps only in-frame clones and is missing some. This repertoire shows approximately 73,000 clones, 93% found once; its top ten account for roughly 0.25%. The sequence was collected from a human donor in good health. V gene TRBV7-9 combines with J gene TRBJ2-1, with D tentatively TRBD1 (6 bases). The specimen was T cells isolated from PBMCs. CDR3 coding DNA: TGTGCCAGCAGCTACAGGGAGCCCGAGCAGTTCTTC. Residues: CASSYREPEQFF. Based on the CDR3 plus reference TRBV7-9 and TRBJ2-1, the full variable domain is DTGVSQNPRHKITKRGQNVTFRCDPISEHNRLYWYRQTLGQGPEFLTYFQNEAQLEKSRLLSDRFSAERPKGSFSTLEIQRTEQGDSAMYLCASSYREPEQFFGPGTRLTVL.